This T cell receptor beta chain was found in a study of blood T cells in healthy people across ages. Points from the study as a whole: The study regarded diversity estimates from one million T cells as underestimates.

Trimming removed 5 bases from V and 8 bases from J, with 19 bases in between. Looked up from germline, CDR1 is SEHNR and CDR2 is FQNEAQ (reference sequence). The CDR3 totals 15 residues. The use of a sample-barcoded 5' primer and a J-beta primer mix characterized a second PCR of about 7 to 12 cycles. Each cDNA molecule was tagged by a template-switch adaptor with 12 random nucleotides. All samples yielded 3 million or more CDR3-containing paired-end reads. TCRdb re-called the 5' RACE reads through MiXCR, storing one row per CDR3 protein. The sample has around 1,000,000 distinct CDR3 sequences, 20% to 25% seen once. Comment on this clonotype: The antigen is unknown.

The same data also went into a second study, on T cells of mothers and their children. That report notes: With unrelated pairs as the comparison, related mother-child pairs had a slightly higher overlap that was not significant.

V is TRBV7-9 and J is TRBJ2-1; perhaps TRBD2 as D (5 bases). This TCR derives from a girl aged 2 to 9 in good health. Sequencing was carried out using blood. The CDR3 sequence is CASSRTRTPPYEQFF. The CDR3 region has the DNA TGTGCCAGCAGCCGAACCCGGACTCCCCCCTATGAGCAGTTCTTC.